This passage covers 2 T cell receptor beta chains from one sample sequenced in a study of OX40 agonist ivuxolimab in advanced cancers. Assay: immunoSEQ multiplex PCR; the TCRdb copy retains only in-frame clones and omits some. This sample yields around 30,000 clones, of which approximately 78% are seen a single time; roughly 2.5% belongs to the top ten. The sample consisted of CD4+ or CD8+ T cells sorted from blood, taken in a trial of the OX40 agonist ivuxolimab. The receptors derive from an adult with an advanced solid tumor such as melanoma, head and neck, liver or kidney cancer.

The chain recombines TRBV5-1 with TRBJ2-7; D possibly uses TRBD1 or TRBD2 (5 bases each). Germline-derived CDR1 and CDR2 are SGHRS and YFSETQ. Trimming took 1 base from V and 2 from J, leaving 13 bases between them. The CDR3 spans 15 residues. The CDR3 is CASSLTGTSTYEQYF. Here the CDR3 DNA reads TGCGCCAGCAGCTTGACCGGGACGTCAACCTACGAGCAGTACTTC.

The chain is built from TRBV11-2 and TRBJ1-3, with a tentative D call TRBD1 (6 bases). V shed 1 base and J shed 0 bases, with 13 bases lying between them. This CDR3 spans 17 amino acids. Germline V CDR1 and CDR2: SGHAT, FQNNGV. Here the CDR3 reads CASSLVGGRISGNTIYF. The CDR3, as DNA: TGTGCCAGCAGCTTAGTAGGGGGACGGATCTCTGGAAACACCATATATTTT.